A single sample gave rise to the 8 T cell receptor beta chains below, sequenced in a study of shared clonotypes between healthy human individuals. Assay used: immunoSEQ multiplex PCR; TCRdb lists only in-frame clones, some missing. Of about 2.2 million clones listed, more than 85% are singletons. Terminally differentiated effector memory CD45RA+ cells were excluded from the naive CD8 cells, which were CD45RO-negative and positively selected for CCR7. Sequencing was carried out using naive CD8+ T cells from PBMCs. The receptor set was obtained from a man in his late teens or twenties in good health. Some clones in this sample may be carry-over from other donors' samples.

The chain links TRBV27 to TRBJ2-1; D is uncertain. The CDR3 has 13 amino acids. The germline V gene has CDR1 MNHEY and CDR2 SMNVEV (reference sequence). Trimming stripped 8 bases from V and 6 bases from J, with 14 bases between. The CDR3 nucleotides are TGTGCCAGCTTCTCCCGGGCGCGCAATGAGCAGTTCTTC. Protein product: CASFSRARNEQFF.

The rearrangement uses TRBV7-9 and TRBJ2-2, with D perhaps matching TRBD1 (6 bases). This CDR3 comprises 15 residues. V was clipped by 5 bases and J by 0 bases, with 10 bases between them. Germline-derived CDR1 and CDR2 are SEHNR and FQNEAQ (reference sequence). In DNA, the CDR3 is TGTGCCAGCAGCACCCGGACAGCGAACACCGGGGAGCTGTTTTTT. Amino acid sequence: CASSTRTANTGELFF.

This sequence joins TRBV5-1 and TRBJ2-7; D may be TRBD1 (5 bases). Looked up from germline, CDR1 is SGHRS and CDR2 is YFSETQ. The germline V and J ends were trimmed by 0 bases and 5 bases, with 12 bases remaining between them. The CDR3 consists of 14 residues. CDR3 sequence (DNA): TGCGCCAGCAGCTTGGCACAAAGGGGCCACGAGCAGTACTTC. Its protein is CASSLAQRGHEQYF. Full variable domain (outside the CDR3, taken from reference TRBV5-1 and TRBJ2-7): KAGVTQTPRYLIKTRGQQVTLSCSPISGHRSVSWYQQTPGQGLQFLFEYFSETQRNKGNFPGRFSGRQFSNSRSEMNVSTLELGDSALYLCASSLAQRGHEQYFGPGTRLTVT.

This clone came up once. The chain links TRBV7-3 to TRBJ1-1, with 7 bases aligning to TRBD1. Germline lookup yields CDR1 SGHTA and CDR2 FQGTGA. Trimming took 4 bases from V and 14 from J; bases not matched to a gene: 19. This CDR3 region has 15 residues. CDR3 protein: CASSYQRQGRFKLFF. CDR3 in DNA: TGTGCCAGCAGCTATCAACGACAGGGAAGGTTTAAGTTGTTCTTT.

The chain links TRBV11-2 to TRBJ2-1; 14 bases agree with TRBD2. The CDR3 consists of 18 residues. The J segment lost 6 bases and the V segment lost 5 bases, leaving 12 bases of the junction unmatched. Per germline, CDR1 SGHAT and CDR2 FQNNGV. The CDR3 bases are TGTGCCAGCAGCCCCCATCCCGGGACTAGCGGGAGTGGCAATGAGCAGTTCTTC. It yields the protein CASSPHPGTSGSGNEQFF.

This clone is a singleton in its sample. The chain links TRBV27 to TRBJ2-3; TRBD1 or TRBD2 may be the D gene (6 bases each). Germline V gives CDR1 MNHEY, CDR2 SMNVEV (reference sequence). The V end was cut by 3 bases, the J end by 2 bases, with 9 bases between. The CDR3 sequence is 14 residues long. CDR3 protein: CASSFSGATDTQYF. The CDR3 coding sequence is TGTGCCAGCAGTTTCTCGGGGGCCACAGATACGCAGTATTTT.

V is TRBV7-3 and J is TRBJ2-3; 7 nucleotides match TRBD1. Unmatched junction bases numbered 11, after V lost 2 bases and J lost 6 bases. This CDR3 is 16 amino acids long. Germline CDR1 SGHTA, CDR2 FQGTGA. The chain's CDR3 is CASSLYASSRGDTQYF. The CDR3 DNA reads TGTGCCAGCAGCTTATACGCCAGCTCCAGGGGGGATACGCAGTATTTT.

Only one count was recorded for this clone. The gene calls are TRBV27 and TRBJ2-1; 10 nucleotides agree with TRBD2. V dropped 6 bases and J dropped 5; count of bases not matched to a gene: 10. Germline V CDR1 and CDR2: MNHEY, SMNVEV (reference sequence). This CDR3 is built from 16 residues. This CDR3 reads CASRTLLAGPHNEQFF. The CDR3 DNA sequence: TGTGCCAGCAGAACCTTACTAGCGGGACCGCACAATGAGCAGTTCTTC.